The present T cell receptor beta chain was sequenced within a study of CD8+ T cells in alopecia areata. Findings and caveats of the study: Normal skin's resident alphabeta T cells are sequenced alongside lesional scalp T cells.

Sequencing templates came from extracted RNA that was reverse transcribed into cDNA. Here immunoSEQ multiplex PCR was the method, and the copy in TCRdb shows in-frame clones only, minus some. The table records about 200,000 clones, around three fifths of them present only once. As regards this clone: Its antigen is not known.

Both CD4+ and CD8+ T cells were separated by sorting PBMCs. The CDR3 is made up of 15 amino acids. In germline, CDR1 is MGHDK, CDR2 SYGVNS. The J segment lost 1 base and the V segment lost 3 bases, leaving 3 bases of the junction unmatched. Material for sequencing was CD8+ T cells sorted from blood. The sequence was obtained from a human donor in good health. This chain uses TRBV25-1 with TRBJ2-7; 10 bases align to TRBD1. CDR3 residues: CASSEAGQGSYEQYF. Written as DNA, the CDR3 is TGTGCCAGCAGTGAGGCGGGACAGGGGTCCTACGAGCAGTACTTC.